Listed below are T cell receptor beta chains from one sample, sequenced in a study of vaccination and CD4 T cells after COVID-19. TCRdb reprocessed the PCR reads via MiXCR and lists one record per CDR3 protein. The sample records approximately 20,000 distinct CDR3 sequences, around 50% being singletons. The sequencing used CD4+ T cells from blood, collected before SARS-CoV-2 vaccination. These TCRs come from a human donor who had recovered from COVID-19. CDR3s include the opening cysteine and the closing phenylalanine or tryptophan. D genes are given only for firm matches. A clone size is listed for some rows: how often the clone was seen (once, few, many), or a class if it is expanded.

d_gene: NA
v_gene: TRBV6-1
abundance: NA
j_gene: TRBJ2-3
CDR3nt: TGTGCCAGCAGTCGGACTTTCACTGATACGCAGTATTTT
CDR3aa: CASSRTFTDTQYF

d_gene: TRBD1
v_gene: TRBV20-1
abundance: few
j_gene: TRBJ1-2
CDR3nt: TGCAGTGCTTATGACAGGGGGCAAGGCTATGGCTACACCTTC
CDR3aa: CSAYDRGQGYGYTF

d_gene: NA
v_gene: TRBV9
abundance: NA
j_gene: TRBJ1-6
CDR3nt: TGTGCCAGCAGCCCCCGAGATTCTGTGAATTCACCCCTCCACTTT
CDR3aa: CASSPRDSVNSPLHF

d_gene: NA
v_gene: TRBV2
abundance: few
j_gene: TRBJ2-3
CDR3nt: TGTGCCAGCAGTGAAACGAGAGATACGCAGTATTTT
CDR3aa: CASSETRDTQYF

d_gene: TRBD1
v_gene: TRBV6-1
abundance: NA
j_gene: TRBJ1-5
CDR3nt: TGTGCCAGCAGCGGGACAGACAATCAGCCCCAGCATTTT
CDR3aa: CASSGTDNQPQHF

d_gene: TRBD1
v_gene: TRBV20-1
abundance: NA
j_gene: TRBJ2-1
CDR3nt: TGCAGTGCTCACTCCGCGGACAGGGCCTACAATGAGCAGTTCTTC
CDR3aa: CSAHSADRAYNEQFF

d_gene: NA
v_gene: TRBV7-2
abundance: few
j_gene: TRBJ1-2
CDR3nt: TGTGCCAGCAGCCTACAGAACTATGGCTACACCTTC
CDR3aa: CASSLQNYGYTF

d_gene: NA
v_gene: TRBV29-1
abundance: once
j_gene: TRBJ2-7
CDR3nt: TGCAGCGTTGTCTTGGGGACCGGGTACGAGCAGTACTTC
CDR3aa: CSVVLGTGYEQYF

d_gene: NA
v_gene: TRBV20-1
abundance: few
j_gene: TRBJ2-3
CDR3nt: TGCAGTGCTAGAGTGCCCCACCGTGATGATACGCAGTATTTT
CDR3aa: CSARVPHRDDTQYF

d_gene: TRBD2
v_gene: TRBV11-2
abundance: once
j_gene: TRBJ2-3
CDR3nt: TGTGCCAGCAGCTTGGGACTAGCGGGAGGTGGCACAGATACGCAGTATTTT
CDR3aa: CASSLGLAGGGTDTQYF

d_gene: NA
v_gene: TRBV28
abundance: few
j_gene: TRBJ2-3
CDR3nt: TGTGCCAGCTCTAGGCAGGGGCGCACAGATACGCAGTATTTT
CDR3aa: CASSRQGRTDTQYF

d_gene: TRBD2
v_gene: TRBV19
abundance: NA
j_gene: TRBJ2-5
CDR3nt: TGTGCCAGTAGTACGAGCGGGAGGTTTTCGGAGACCCAGTACTTC
CDR3aa: CASSTSGRFSETQYF

d_gene: NA
v_gene: TRBV4-2
abundance: NA
j_gene: TRBJ1-1
CDR3nt: TGTGCCAGCAGCCAAGACCTTACCAGGAGATTGAGGAACACTGAAGCTTTCTTT
CDR3aa: CASSQDLTRRLRNTEAFF

d_gene: NA
v_gene: TRBV12-3/TRBV12-4
abundance: few
j_gene: TRBJ1-5
CDR3nt: TGTGCCAGCAGTTTAGAGGGGTTCTTGCCCCAGCATTTT
CDR3aa: CASSLEGFLPQHF